The 3 T cell receptor beta chains reported below all come from one sample, sequenced in a study of blood T cells in healthy people across ages. Using a J-beta primer mix together with a sample-barcoded 5' primer, a second PCR was run for about 6 to 11 cycles. TCRdb recomputed calls from the 5' RACE reads with MiXCR, one row per CDR3 protein. The table includes about 1.6 million distinct CDR3 sequences, around 36% detected once. Sequences were obtained from blood. The receptors here all came from a woman aged 25 to 39 in good health.

The genes are TRBV6-6 and TRBJ1-1; D is undetermined. Deletions cut 2 bases from V and 1 base from J, with 5 bases between. In germline, CDR1 is MNHNY, CDR2 SVGAGI (reference sequence). The CDR3 has 13 residues. This CDR3 is CASSYARNTEAFF. CDR3 DNA: TGTGCCAGCAGTTACGCCCGGAACACTGAAGCTTTCTTT.

This clonotype was seen a few times. The chain is built from TRBV10-3 and TRBJ2-1; the D is unclear. The V gene lost 7 bases and the J gene lost 0 bases, with 13 bases spanning the gap. The CDR3 totals 15 residues. Germline loops: CDR1 ENHRY, CDR2 SYGVKD. The CDR3 coding sequence is TGTGCCATCACCGACGCTAGGAGCTCCTACAATGAGCAGTTCTTC. Its translation: CAITDARSSYNEQFF.

The rearrangement links TRBV12-3 or TRBV12-4 to TRBJ2-3; D uncertain. The CDR3 sequence is 15 residues long. V lost 7 bases and J lost 5, with 19 bases in between. The CDR3 sequence: CASTLPRVTGDTQYF. DNA for the CDR3: TGTGCCAGCACCTTACCTAGGGTTACGGGAGATACGCAGTATTTT.